Listed here are 14 T cell receptor beta chains from one sample, sequenced in a study of blood T cell repertoires in COVID-19. Repertoires were generated with immunoSEQ multiplex PCR, while TCRdb's copy carries only in-frame clones and drops some. The sample carries a few hundred thousand clones, approximately 90% recorded once. Sequencing was done on a sample of PBMCs or T cells enriched from blood (not recorded which). The receptors derive from a woman between 18 and 29 years old who had recovered from COVID-19.

This clone appeared once. The chain links TRBV19 to TRBJ1-6; tentative D call: TRBD1 (6 bases). V lost 5 bases to trimming and J lost 7 bases, with 18 bases between them. Germline CDR1 LNHDA, CDR2 SQIVND (reference sequence). The CDR3 length is 16 residues. In DNA, the CDR3 is TGTGCCAGTAGTTTCCAACAGGGTTCGCGAAATTCACCCCTCCACTTT. It yields the protein CASSFQQGSRNSPLHF.

The rearrangement links TRBV7-9 to TRBJ1-1; D is possibly TRBD1 (5 bases). This CDR3 region has 15 residues. Germline V gene data show CDR1 as SEHNR and CDR2 as FQNEAQ (reference sequence). V was pared by 5 bases and J by 7 bases, with 20 bases between. This CDR3 is CASSVDQGFQSEAFF. The CDR3 region has the DNA TGTGCCAGCAGCGTCGATCAGGGATTCCAGAGTGAAGCTTTCTTT.

The chain couples TRBV15 to TRBJ2-7; 7 bases align to TRBD1. V was clipped by 5 bases and J by 0 bases; unmatched bases: 7. This CDR3 contains 15 residues. Germline V gene lookup returns CDR1 LNHNV and CDR2 YYDKDF (reference sequence). The CDR3 region is CATSVGTAYSYEQYF. The CDR3, as DNA: TGTGCCACCAGCGTCGGGACAGCATACTCCTACGAGCAGTACTTC.

The V and J genes are TRBV11-2 and TRBJ2-1; TRBD2 matches at 8 bases. V shed 5 bases and J 6 bases; nucleotides not matched to a gene: 6. The germline V gene has CDR1 SGHAT and CDR2 FQNNGV. The CDR3 covers 14 residues. The CDR3 region has the DNA TGTGCCAGCAGCAAACTAGCGGCCTCCAATGAGCAGTTCTTC. This gives the protein CASSKLAASNEQFF. The full variable domain, with the rest looked up from reference TRBV11-2 and TRBJ2-1, is EAGVAQSPRYKIIEKRQSVAFWCNPISGHATLYWYQQILGQGPKLLIQFQNNGVVDDSQLPKDRFSAERLKGVDSTLKIQPAKLEDSAVYLCASSKLAASNEQFFGPGTRLTVL.

This CDR3 reads CASSYPGQGANEKLFF. The DNA for the CDR3 is TGTGCCAGCAGCTACCCGGGACAGGGGGCGAACGAAAAACTGTTTTTT. The chain recombines TRBV7-2 with TRBJ1-4; 12 bases are shared with TRBD1. CDR3 length: 16 residues. Per the germline V gene, CDR1 is SGHTA and CDR2 is FQGNSA. J lost 8 bases, V lost 4 bases, and 8 bases had no gene match.

The V gene is TRBV14, the J gene TRBJ1-1; D is uncertain. This CDR3 contains 13 residues. The germline V and J ends were trimmed by 1 base and 6 bases, with 9 bases remaining between them. CDR1 SGHDN and CDR2 FVKESK come from the germline V gene. The CDR3, as DNA: TGTGCCAGCAGCCAAGTTGCGGGCGCTGAAGCTTTCTTT. This sequence encodes CASSQVAGAEAFF.

The V gene is TRBV19, the J gene TRBJ1-2; D gene ambiguous. The V and J ends lost 4 bases and 7 bases respectively, with 10 bases between them. This CDR3 comprises 12 residues. Germline CDR1 LNHDA, CDR2 SQIVND (reference sequence). DNA for the CDR3: TGTGCCAGTAGTACCGACATTTTTGGCTACACCTTC. The encoded protein is CASSTDIFGYTF.

CDR3 nucleotide sequence: TGTGCCAGCAGCGCCGGGACAGGGGCTTACGAGCAGTACTTC. It yields the protein CASSAGTGAYEQYF. V is TRBV6-4 and J is TRBJ2-7, with TRBD1 matching 10 bases. V gave up 6 bases and J gave up 4 bases; unmatched junction bases: 6. This CDR3 contains 14 residues. CDR1 is MRHNA, CDR2 SNTAGT, per germline.

The CDR3 coding sequence is TGCGCCAGCAGCCAAGCACCTAGCGGGGGGGCCGGGGAGCTGTTTTTT. It yields the protein CASSQAPSGGAGELFF. The chain uses TRBV4-3 and TRBJ2-2; 12 bases match TRBD2. Germline V gene data show CDR1 as LGHNA and CDR2 as YSLEER. CDR3 length equals 16 residues. V shed 1 base, J shed 6 bases, and the junction held 3 bases outside the gene matches.

The rearrangement joins TRBV30 to TRBJ2-3; D is possibly TRBD2 (5 bases). The CDR3 sequence is 16 residues long. The germline V gene has CDR1 GTSNPN and CDR2 SVGIG (reference sequence). V was trimmed by 0 bases and J by 0 bases, leaving 13 bases between them. The CDR3: CAWSVKREPSTDTQYF. The CDR3 bases are TGTGCCTGGAGTGTAAAAAGGGAGCCTAGCACAGATACGCAGTATTTT.

This clone is a singleton in its sample. The chain combines TRBV7-2 with TRBJ2-3; 7 nucleotides match TRBD2. The length of the CDR3 is 15 residues. Germline lookup yields CDR1 SGHTA and CDR2 FQGNSA. V was pared by 1 base and J by 2 bases, with 3 bases of the junction left unmatched. The CDR3 loop is CASSLVSGITDTQYF. CDR3 sequence (DNA): TGTGCCAGCAGCTTAGTCAGCGGGATCACAGATACGCAGTATTTT.

This sequence joins TRBV5-1 and TRBJ2-7; the D is unclear. V shed 0 bases and J shed 4 bases, with 14 bases lying between them. The length of the CDR3 is 15 residues. Germline CDR1 and CDR2: SGHRS and YFSETQ. CDR3 bases: TGCGCCAGCAGCTTGGATCCGGGTTCGGATTACGAGCAGTACTTC. Its protein product is CASSLDPGSDYEQYF.

The chain combines TRBV9 with TRBJ1-5; 7 bases agree with TRBD1. Germline V gene sequence: CDR1 SGDLS, CDR2 YYNGEE. CDR3 length equals 15 residues. V lost 1 base and J lost 5; bases outside the gene matches: 6. CDR3 nucleotides: TGTGCCAGCAGCGTAAGGCCAGGGGGTGATCAGCCCCAGCATTTT. Its translation: CASSVRPGGDQPQHF.

V usage is TRBV19 and J usage is TRBJ1-4; TRBD1 might be the D (6 bases). Trimming took 5 bases from V and 8 from J, leaving 18 bases between them. The CDR3 is 15 amino acids. CDR1 LNHDA and CDR2 SQIVND come from the germline V gene (reference sequence). The CDR3 nucleotides read TGTGCCAGTAGTGCCCACAGGGTGGACCGGGAAAAACTGTTTTTT. Translated: CASSAHRVDREKLFF.